This T cell receptor beta chain was profiled in a study of technical replicates of blood from a handful of donors. Using immunoSEQ multiplex PCR, the repertoire was profiled, and TCRdb retains in-frame clones only, with some absent. The sample lists around 100,000 clones, just under 95% occurring once. In this sample, this clone turned up a few times. Germline lookup yields CDR1 GTSNPN and CDR2 SVGIG (reference sequence). The CDR3 has 14 residues. The V end was cut by 1 base, the J end by 1 base, with 10 bases between. The V gene is TRBV30, the J gene TRBJ1-1, with D possibly being TRBD1 (5 bases). Sequenced material: T cells isolated from PBMCs. The receptor comes from a human donor in good health. The CDR3 reads CAWSGGTANTEAFF. CDR3 coding DNA: TGTGCCTGGAGTGGGGGCACAGCGAACACTGAAGCTTTCTTT. Looking up the rest from reference TRBV30 and TRBJ1-1 gives the full variable domain: SQTIHQWPATLVQPVGSPLSLECTVEGTSNPNLYWYRQAAGRGLQLLFYSVGIGQISSEVPQNLSASRPQDRQFILSSKKLLLSDSGFYLCAWSGGTANTEAFFGQGTRLTVV.